This TCR beta chain was sequenced during a study of shared clonotypes between healthy human individuals (dated by TCRdb to 2019 to 2021). Turning to the overall study: A couple of women and three men aged 18 to 49 years were included in the cohort. Different laboratories and diverse techniques were used to prepare libraries and sequence TCR repertoires, to increase sequencing depth and limit assay-specific biases. For each donor, three plates each were used for CD4 naive and CD4 memory, two plates were used for CD8 naive, and one plate was used for CD8 memory. Each donor's leukapheresis produced roughly between roughly 0.85 and 10 billion PBMCs. Blood TCR repertoires of about 5 healthy adults were deeply sequenced to estimate repertoire size and the extent of clonotype sharing between individuals.

The CDR3 starts with the cysteine, ends with the phenylalanine, and has 15 residues. Solely the CDR3 DNA is kept, with 45 bases framed from the first base. From the germline V gene, CDR1 is SGHVS and CDR2 is FNYEAQ. Relative to germline, V is 3 bases shorter and J is 6 bases shorter, with 18 bases between their ends. Using the deep immunoSEQ assay, TCR CDR3 regions were amplified from genomic DNA by multiplex PCR. For each cell subset, the extracted genomic DNA was distributed evenly across all wells of several immunoSEQ 96-well plates, and each plate served as one replicate. Each replicate PCR for sorted subsets received about 210 ng genomic DNA, equal to roughly 30,000 T cell genomes. The purified libraries were quantified using a Qubit 3.0 fluorometer, sized with a Bioanalyzer 2100, and then quantified again using the KAPA Library Quantification kit. A separate single-read 150-cycle Illumina NextSeq 550 flow cell was used to sequence each immunoSEQ 96-well plate. The paper's processing steps were these. Because the immunoSEQ output included only junctional sequences and no quality scores, the filtering could not be the same as the filtering used for full-length reads. Sequences were annotated with PyIR, a Python wrapper for IgBLAST v1.9, and V/J genes and CDR3 were assigned using IMGT germline references. Reads were removed for weak V/J assignments (E-value above 1e-6), missing CDR3, stop codons, out-of-frame junctions, or ambiguous translated residues. V3J clonotypes were defined as sequences sharing the same inferred V gene, J gene, and CDR3 amino acid sequence. To compute the percentage overlap between repertoires, the number of shared unique clonotypes was divided by the size of the smaller repertoire. Three approaches were used to assess repertoire richness: RTK rarefaction, the Chao1 estimator, and Recon v2.1 estimates of unobserved clonotypes. OLGA was used to compute generation probabilities for all TCRbeta clonotypes that the gDNA method yielded from several donors. TCRdb provides this immuneACCESS table in a form limited to in-frame rearrangements. Some clones are lacking; in checked studies, under half of them reflect an unresolved V gene, and why the rest are absent is not known. The V and J calls and clone size were taken over from that table, and D and trimming were inferred from the DNA. The sample table holds a few million clones, of which approximately 92% were seen once. Clones ranked in the top ten supply over 1.5% of the sample.

Summary of the overall study and its limitations: Rarefaction of sorted-subset datasets indicated incomplete sequencing despite the large sequencing depth. Naive subsets generally had larger estimated clonotype richness than memory subsets did. Clonotypes shared by all four sorted-subset donors showed higher generation probabilities than non-shared clonotypes. Pairwise subsampling led to the expectation that sequencing depth would affect the degree of clonotype sharing among donors. Sampling was limited to blood, and TCR repertoires in tissue likely differ from TCR repertoires in blood. The genetic and exposure-history diversity represented was limited by the small number of donors. Across four donors, approximately 4.6% of naive CD4, roughly 3.5% of naive CD8, about 2.3% of memory CD4, and over 0.35% of memory CD8 clonotypes were shared.

Turning to this clone: What antigen it recognizes has not been identified. No qualities accompany the bases; no much larger clone lies one base away.

CD8 naive samples were CD45RO-negative cells positively selected for CCR7, giving a CD45RA+CCR7+ population that excluded TemRA cells. The donors were healthy, HIV-negative adults who had no recently reported acute infections or vaccinations. Every donor was a Caucasian adult living in Nashville, Tennessee, USA. After blood collection by leukapheresis, PBMCs were isolated using Ficoll-Histopaque density gradient centrifugation and then cryopreserved in the vapor phase of liquid nitrogen. Analytical flow cytometry was used to check the purity and quantity of every magnetically sorted T cell population. Each sorted fraction had its genomic DNA isolated and then quantified by UV absorbance on a Nanodrop 2000c.

The sample consisted of naive CD8+ T cells from PBMCs. The sample's cell subset or site label, decoded: CD45RA+CCR7+. The chain uses TRBV7-6 and TRBJ2-7, with no confident D gene call. The sequence derives from a man aged 18 to 30 in good health. Some clones in this sample may be carry-over from other donors' samples. The sequenced DNA is TGTGCCAGCAGCTTCAGTTATGGCGCCGTGGGCGAGCAGTACTTC. Translated, it gives CASSFSYGAVGEQYF.